This is a list of T cell receptor beta chains from one sample in a study of identifying expanded T cells in peripheral blood. TCRdb's table, derived via immunoSEQ multiplex PCR, lists solely in-frame clones and lacks some. Found here are roughly 63,000 clones, approximately 83% of them singletons; the top ten hold over 15%. Specimen: blood. The receptors were sampled from a person between 18 and 75 years old in good health. Each CDR3 is given with its conserved first and last residue. A D gene is named only where the DNA matches it firmly. Only part of the rows carry a size: once, few, many, or a class if the clone is expanded.

d_gene: NA
abundance: NA
v_gene: TRBV18
j_gene: TRBJ2-3
CDR3nt: TGTGCCAGCTCAGCTGGATTTTCAAGCACAGATACGCAGTATTTT
CDR3aa: CASSAGFSSTDTQYF

d_gene: NA
abundance: few
v_gene: TRBV6-6
j_gene: TRBJ1-6
CDR3nt: TGTGCCAGCAGTTACTCCGGGCCCTCGACCCATTCACCCCTCCACTTT
CDR3aa: CASSYSGPSTHSPLHF

d_gene: NA
abundance: NA
v_gene: TRBV4-2
j_gene: TRBJ1-6
CDR3nt: TGTGCCAGCAGCCAAGCGGTACCCGGGACCGGGAATTCACCCCTCCACTTT
CDR3aa: CASSQAVPGTGNSPLHF

d_gene: NA
abundance: once
v_gene: TRBV6-4
j_gene: TRBJ2-3
CDR3nt: TGTGCCAGCAGCCACAGGAAAACAGATACGCAGTATTTT
CDR3aa: CASSHRKTDTQYF

d_gene: NA
abundance: NA
v_gene: TRBV7-7
j_gene: TRBJ2-5
CDR3nt: TGTGCCAGCAGCCCAACCGGGTGGCAAGAGACCCAGTACTTC
CDR3aa: CASSPTGWQETQYF

d_gene: NA
abundance: NA
v_gene: TRBV30
j_gene: TRBJ2-5
CDR3nt: TGTGCCTGGAGTGTACTTGGGGAGACCCAGTACTTC
CDR3aa: CAWSVLGETQYF

d_gene: TRBD1
abundance: NA
v_gene: TRBV19
j_gene: TRBJ1-2
CDR3nt: TGTGCCACAAGGACAGGGGTAGCTAACTATGGCTACACCTTC
CDR3aa: CATRTGVANYGYTF

d_gene: NA
abundance: once
v_gene: TRBV27
j_gene: TRBJ1-6
CDR3nt: TGTGCCAGCAGTTTACAACAGCAGCATTCACCCCTCCACTTT
CDR3aa: CASSLQQQHSPLHF

d_gene: NA
abundance: NA
v_gene: TRBV6-1
j_gene: TRBJ1-1
CDR3nt: TGTGCCAGCAGTGAAGTTTACGGGGCCTCGAAGGCTTTCTTT
CDR3aa: CASSEVYGASKAFF

d_gene: NA
abundance: NA
v_gene: TRBV21-1
j_gene: TRBJ2-4
CDR3nt: TGTGCCAGCAGCCAGGAGCTCCGGAAGGGCAGGGACTACAACAAAAACATTCAGTACTTC
CDR3aa: CASSQELRKGRDYNKNIQYF

d_gene: NA
abundance: NA
v_gene: TRBV10-3
j_gene: TRBJ1-2
CDR3nt: TGTGCCATCAGTGATGAAGAGGACAGCTACTATGGCTACACCTTC
CDR3aa: CAISDEEDSYYGYTF

d_gene: TRBD1
abundance: NA
v_gene: TRBV5-1
j_gene: TRBJ1-1
CDR3nt: TGCGCCAGCAGCTCCGGACAGGGGGCGACTGAAGCTTTCTTT
CDR3aa: CASSSGQGATEAFF

d_gene: TRBD2
abundance: few
v_gene: TRBV9
j_gene: TRBJ2-7
CDR3nt: TGTGCCAGCAGCGTAGGGGCCGGGACTAGCATAAACGAGCAGTACTTC
CDR3aa: CASSVGAGTSINEQYF

d_gene: NA
abundance: medium-sized
v_gene: TRBV7-2
j_gene: TRBJ2-7
CDR3nt: TGTGCCAGCAGCCCGTGGGGCGGCGCCTACGAGCAGTACTTC
CDR3aa: CASSPWGGAYEQYF

d_gene: NA
abundance: few
v_gene: TRBV10-3
j_gene: TRBJ1-5
CDR3nt: TGTGCCATCAGTGAGACAGGCAATCAGCCCCAGCATTTT
CDR3aa: CAISETGNQPQHF

d_gene: TRBD2
abundance: NA
v_gene: TRBV6-1
j_gene: TRBJ2-5
CDR3nt: TGTGCCAGCAAATTAGCGGGACGGCCGGAAGAGACCCAGTACTTC
CDR3aa: CASKLAGRPEETQYF

d_gene: NA
abundance: NA
v_gene: TRBV5-6
j_gene: TRBJ2-2
CDR3nt: TGTGCCAGCAGCTCGGGACCAAACACCGGGGAGCTGTTTTTT
CDR3aa: CASSSGPNTGELFF

d_gene: TRBD1
abundance: NA
v_gene: TRBV15
j_gene: TRBJ1-5
CDR3nt: TGTGCCACCAGCAGAGCTGGGACAGGACAAGGTCAGCCCCAGCATTTT
CDR3aa: CATSRAGTGQGQPQHF

d_gene: TRBD1
abundance: NA
v_gene: TRBV6-1
j_gene: TRBJ1-2
CDR3nt: TGTGCCAGCAGTGAAGGCAGGGGGATCGATGGCTACACCTTC
CDR3aa: CASSEGRGIDGYTF

d_gene: NA
abundance: NA
v_gene: TRBV7-9
j_gene: TRBJ2-6
CDR3nt: TGTGCCAGCAGCTCGGTCTCAAACTCTGGGGCCAACGTCCTGACTTTC
CDR3aa: CASSSVSNSGANVLTF

d_gene: NA
abundance: NA
v_gene: TRBV19
j_gene: TRBJ1-1
CDR3nt: TGTGCCAGTAGTACTTGGGGATCGACCACTGAAGCTTTCTTT
CDR3aa: CASSTWGSTTEAFF

d_gene: NA
abundance: NA
v_gene: TRBV30
j_gene: TRBJ1-1
CDR3nt: TGTGCCTGGAGTATGAGACAGAACACTGAAGCTTTCTTT
CDR3aa: CAWSMRQNTEAFF

d_gene: NA
abundance: NA
v_gene: TRBV28
j_gene: TRBJ2-3
CDR3nt: TGTGCCAGCAAGGAGAGTAACACAGATACGCAGTATTTT
CDR3aa: CASKESNTDTQYF

d_gene: NA
abundance: NA
v_gene: TRBV5-5
j_gene: TRBJ1-1
CDR3nt: TGTGCCAGCAGCTTGGTTGGGGGGTCCGTAGGTACTGAAGCTTTCTTT
CDR3aa: CASSLVGGSVGTEAFF

d_gene: NA
abundance: once
v_gene: TRBV27
j_gene: TRBJ1-6
CDR3nt: TGTGCCAGCAGTTTATCGTGGCCGGTCAGGACTTCACCCCTCCACTTT
CDR3aa: CASSLSWPVRTSPLHF

d_gene: TRBD1
abundance: NA
v_gene: TRBV6-6
j_gene: TRBJ1-4
CDR3nt: TGTGCCAGCAGTCGAGGACAGGGCTTGGGAGGACTGTTTTTT
CDR3aa: CASSRGQGLGGLFF

d_gene: NA
abundance: NA
v_gene: TRBV29-1
j_gene: TRBJ1-2
CDR3nt: TGCAGCGTAATCGTGGCGGGGTCCTATGGCTACACCTTC
CDR3aa: CSVIVAGSYGYTF

d_gene: NA
abundance: few
v_gene: TRBV7-9
j_gene: TRBJ2-6
CDR3nt: TGTGCCAGCAGCTTAGGACCCCTAGGGGCCAACGTCCTGACTTTC
CDR3aa: CASSLGPLGANVLTF

d_gene: NA
abundance: NA
v_gene: TRBV27
j_gene: TRBJ2-7
CDR3nt: TGTGCCAGCAGTTTCGGGGTGTGGGGGAAGTACGAGCAGTACTTC
CDR3aa: CASSFGVWGKYEQYF

d_gene: NA
abundance: NA
v_gene: TRBV5-1
j_gene: TRBJ1-2
CDR3nt: TGCGCCAGCAGCTTGGAACACCGCTATGGCTACACCTTC
CDR3aa: CASSLEHRYGYTF